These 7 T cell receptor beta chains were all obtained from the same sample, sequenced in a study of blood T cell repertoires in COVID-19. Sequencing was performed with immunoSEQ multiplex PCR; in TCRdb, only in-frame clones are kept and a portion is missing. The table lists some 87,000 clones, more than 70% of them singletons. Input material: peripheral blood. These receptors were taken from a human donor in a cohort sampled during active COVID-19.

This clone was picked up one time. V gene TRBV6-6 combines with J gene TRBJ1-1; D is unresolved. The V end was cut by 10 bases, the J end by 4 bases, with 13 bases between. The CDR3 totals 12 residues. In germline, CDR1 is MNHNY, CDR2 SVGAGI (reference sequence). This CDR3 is CATFAAGTEAFF. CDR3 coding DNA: TGTGCCACCTTTGCCGCGGGCACTGAAGCTTTCTTT.

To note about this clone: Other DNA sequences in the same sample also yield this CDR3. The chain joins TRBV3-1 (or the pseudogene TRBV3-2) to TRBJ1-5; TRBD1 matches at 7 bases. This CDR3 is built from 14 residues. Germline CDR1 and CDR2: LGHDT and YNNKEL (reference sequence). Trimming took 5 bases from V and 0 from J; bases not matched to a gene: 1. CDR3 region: CASSTGDSNQPQHF. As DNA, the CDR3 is TGTGCCAGCAGCACAGGGGATAGCAATCAGCCCCAGCATTTT.

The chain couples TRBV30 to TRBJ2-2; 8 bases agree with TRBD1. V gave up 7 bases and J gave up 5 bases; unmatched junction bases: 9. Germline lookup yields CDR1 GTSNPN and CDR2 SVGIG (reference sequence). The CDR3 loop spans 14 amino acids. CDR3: CAYQTGVRTGELFF. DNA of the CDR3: TGTGCCTACCAGACAGGGGTTCGTACCGGGGAGCTGTTTTTT.

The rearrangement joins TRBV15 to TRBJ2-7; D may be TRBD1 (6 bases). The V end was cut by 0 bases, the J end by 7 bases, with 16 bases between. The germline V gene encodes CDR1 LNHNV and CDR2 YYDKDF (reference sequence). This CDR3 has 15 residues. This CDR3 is CATSRDQGPAREQYF. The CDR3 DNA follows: TGTGCCACCAGCAGAGATCAGGGGCCTGCCAGGGAGCAGTACTTC.

This CDR3 reads CASSLLRGGLETQYF. The CDR3 DNA follows: TGTGCCAGCAGCTTATTGAGGGGGGGCCTTGAGACCCAGTACTTC. This chain connects TRBV7-8 to TRBJ2-5, with a possible D match to TRBD2 (7 bases). This CDR3 is built from 15 residues. V was trimmed by 2 bases and J by 5 bases, leaving 15 bases between them. Germline values: CDR1 SGHVS, CDR2 FQNEAQ.

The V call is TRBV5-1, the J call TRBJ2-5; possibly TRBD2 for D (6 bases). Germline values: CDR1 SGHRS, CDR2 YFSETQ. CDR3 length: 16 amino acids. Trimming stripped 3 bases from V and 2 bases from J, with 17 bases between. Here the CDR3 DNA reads TGCGCCAGCAGCTGGTTAGGAGGGACTTATCAAGAGACCCAGTACTTC. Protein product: CASSWLGGTYQETQYF.

The CDR3: CASGPSGRGGGGYTQYF. In nucleotides, the CDR3 is TGTGCCAGCGGCCCGTCTGGTCGGGGTGGGGGAGGGTATACGCAGTATTTT. The chain uses TRBV28 and TRBJ2-3, with 7 bases aligning to TRBD2. Unmatched junction bases numbered 21, after V lost 8 bases and J lost 7 bases. CDR1 and CDR2 from the germline V gene are MDHEN and SYDVKM. The length of the CDR3 is 17 residues.